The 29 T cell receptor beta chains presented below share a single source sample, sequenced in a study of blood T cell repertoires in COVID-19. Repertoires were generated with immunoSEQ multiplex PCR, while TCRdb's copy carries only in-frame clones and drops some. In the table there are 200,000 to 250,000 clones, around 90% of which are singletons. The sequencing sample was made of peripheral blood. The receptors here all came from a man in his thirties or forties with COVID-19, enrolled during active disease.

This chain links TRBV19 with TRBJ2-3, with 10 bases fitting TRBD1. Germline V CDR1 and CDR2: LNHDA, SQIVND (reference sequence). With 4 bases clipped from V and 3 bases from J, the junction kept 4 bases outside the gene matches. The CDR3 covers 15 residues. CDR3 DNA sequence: TGTGCCAGTAGTACTGGGACAGGGGTAACAGATACGCAGTATTTT. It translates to CASSTGTGVTDTQYF.

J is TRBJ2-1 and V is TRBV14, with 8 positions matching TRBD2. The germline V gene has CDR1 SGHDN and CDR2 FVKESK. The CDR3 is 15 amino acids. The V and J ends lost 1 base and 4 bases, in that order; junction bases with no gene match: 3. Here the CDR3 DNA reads TGTGCCAGCAGCCAAGCGGGAGGGCCGTACAATGAGCAGTTCTTC. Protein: CASSQAGGPYNEQFF.

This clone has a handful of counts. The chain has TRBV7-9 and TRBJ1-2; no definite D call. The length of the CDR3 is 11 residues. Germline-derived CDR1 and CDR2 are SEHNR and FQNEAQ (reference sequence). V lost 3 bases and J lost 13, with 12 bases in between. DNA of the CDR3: TGTGCCAGCAGCTTGATTGATGAGTCCACCTTC. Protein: CASSLIDESTF.

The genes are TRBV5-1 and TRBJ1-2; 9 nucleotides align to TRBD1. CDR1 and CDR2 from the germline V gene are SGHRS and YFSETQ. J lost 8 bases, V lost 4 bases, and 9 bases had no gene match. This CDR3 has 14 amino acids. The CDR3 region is CASSVPGTGKGYTF. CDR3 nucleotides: TGCGCCAGCAGCGTACCCGGGACAGGGAAAGGCTACACCTTC.

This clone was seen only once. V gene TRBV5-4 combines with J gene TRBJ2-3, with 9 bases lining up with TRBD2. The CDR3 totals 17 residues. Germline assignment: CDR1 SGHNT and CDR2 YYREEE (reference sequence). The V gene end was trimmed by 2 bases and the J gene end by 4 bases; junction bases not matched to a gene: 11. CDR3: CASSFRRGGGAADTQYF. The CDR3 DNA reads TGTGCCAGCAGCTTTCGCCGAGGCGGGGGGGCAGCAGATACGCAGTATTTT.

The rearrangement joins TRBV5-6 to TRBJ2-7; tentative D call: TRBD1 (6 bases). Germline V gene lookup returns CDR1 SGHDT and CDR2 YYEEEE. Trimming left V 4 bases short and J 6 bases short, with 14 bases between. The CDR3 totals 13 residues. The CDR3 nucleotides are TGTGCCAGCAGCGGGCTGTACAGGGTCGAGCAGTACTTC. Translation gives CASSGLYRVEQYF.

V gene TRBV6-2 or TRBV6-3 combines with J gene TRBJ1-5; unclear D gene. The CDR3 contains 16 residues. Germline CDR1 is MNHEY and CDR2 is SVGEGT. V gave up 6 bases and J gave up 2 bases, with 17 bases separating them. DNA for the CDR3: TGTGCCAGCAGCCCAGCGCCTATCGGGGGCAATCAGCCCCAGCATTTT. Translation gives CASSPAPIGGNQPQHF.

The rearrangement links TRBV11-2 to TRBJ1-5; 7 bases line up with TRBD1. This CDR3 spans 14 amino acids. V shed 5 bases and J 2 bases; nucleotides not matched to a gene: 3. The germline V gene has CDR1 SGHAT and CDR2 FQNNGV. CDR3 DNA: TGTGCCAGCAGCCGACAGGGTGGCAATCAGCCCCAGCATTTT. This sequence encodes CASSRQGGNQPQHF. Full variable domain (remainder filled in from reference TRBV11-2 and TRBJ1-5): EAGVAQSPRYKIIEKRQSVAFWCNPISGHATLYWYQQILGQGPKLLIQFQNNGVVDDSQLPKDRFSAERLKGVDSTLKIQPAKLEDSAVYLCASSRQGGNQPQHFGDGTRLSIL.

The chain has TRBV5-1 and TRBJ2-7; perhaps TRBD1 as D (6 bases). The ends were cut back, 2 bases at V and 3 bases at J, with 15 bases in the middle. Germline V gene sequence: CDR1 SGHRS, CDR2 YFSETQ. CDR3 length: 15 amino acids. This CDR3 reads CASSLQGSPDYEQYF. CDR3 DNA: TGCGCCAGCAGCTTACAGGGCTCTCCAGACTACGAGCAGTACTTC.

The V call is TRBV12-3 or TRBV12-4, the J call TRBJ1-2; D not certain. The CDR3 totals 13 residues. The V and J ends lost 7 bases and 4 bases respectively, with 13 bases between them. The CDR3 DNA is TGTGCCAGCACTATGGAGCGGTTCTATGGCTACACCTTC. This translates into CASTMERFYGYTF.

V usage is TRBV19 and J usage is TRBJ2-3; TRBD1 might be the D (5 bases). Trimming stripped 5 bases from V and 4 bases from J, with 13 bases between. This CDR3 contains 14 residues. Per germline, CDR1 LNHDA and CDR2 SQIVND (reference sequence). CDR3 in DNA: TGTGCCAGTAGTCCCCAGGGTTCGCCAGATACGCAGTATTTT. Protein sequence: CASSPQGSPDTQYF.

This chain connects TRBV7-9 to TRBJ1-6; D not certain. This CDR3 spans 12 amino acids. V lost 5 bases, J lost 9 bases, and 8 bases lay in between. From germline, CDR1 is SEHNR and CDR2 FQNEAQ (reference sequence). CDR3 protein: CASSALSSPLHF. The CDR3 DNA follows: TGTGCCAGCAGCGCCCTTAGTTCACCCCTCCACTTT.

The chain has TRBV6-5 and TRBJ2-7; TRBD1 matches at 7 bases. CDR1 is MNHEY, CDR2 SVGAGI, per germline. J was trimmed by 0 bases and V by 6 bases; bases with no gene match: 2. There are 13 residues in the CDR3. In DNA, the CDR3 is TGTGCCAGCAGGACAGGGAGCTCCTACGAGCAGTACTTC. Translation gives CASRTGSSYEQYF.

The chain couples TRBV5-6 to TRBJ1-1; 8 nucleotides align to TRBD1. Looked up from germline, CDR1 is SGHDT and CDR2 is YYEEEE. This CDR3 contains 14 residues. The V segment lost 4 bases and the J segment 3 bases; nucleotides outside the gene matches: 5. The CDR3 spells CASSPGQEYTEAFF. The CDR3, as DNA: TGTGCCAGCAGCCCGGGACAGGAGTACACTGAAGCTTTCTTT.

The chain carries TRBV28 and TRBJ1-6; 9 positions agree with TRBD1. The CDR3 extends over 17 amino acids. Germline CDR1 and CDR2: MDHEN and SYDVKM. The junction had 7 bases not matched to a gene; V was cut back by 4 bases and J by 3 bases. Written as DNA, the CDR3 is TGTGCCAGCAGTTCCTACGGGACAGGGAGCTATAATTCACCCCTCCACTTT. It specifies CASSSYGTGSYNSPLHF.

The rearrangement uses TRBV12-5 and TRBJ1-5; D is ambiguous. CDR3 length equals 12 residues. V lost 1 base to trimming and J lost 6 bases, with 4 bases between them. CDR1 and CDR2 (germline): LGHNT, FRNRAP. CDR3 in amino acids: CASGLGRQPQHF. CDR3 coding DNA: TGTGCTAGTGGTTTGGGTCGTCAGCCCCAGCATTTT.

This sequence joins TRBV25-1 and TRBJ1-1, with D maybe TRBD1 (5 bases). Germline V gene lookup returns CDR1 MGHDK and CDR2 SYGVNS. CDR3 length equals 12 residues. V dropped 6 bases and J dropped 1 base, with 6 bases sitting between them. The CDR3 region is CASRQENTEAFF. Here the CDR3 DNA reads TGTGCCAGCAGACAGGAGAACACTGAAGCTTTCTTT.

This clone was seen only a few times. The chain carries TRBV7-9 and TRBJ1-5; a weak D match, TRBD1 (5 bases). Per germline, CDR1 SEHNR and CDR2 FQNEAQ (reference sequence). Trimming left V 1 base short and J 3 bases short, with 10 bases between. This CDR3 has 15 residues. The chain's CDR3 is CASSLGPGFNQPQHF. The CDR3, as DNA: TGTGCCAGCAGCTTAGGGCCAGGGTTCAATCAGCCCCAGCATTTT.

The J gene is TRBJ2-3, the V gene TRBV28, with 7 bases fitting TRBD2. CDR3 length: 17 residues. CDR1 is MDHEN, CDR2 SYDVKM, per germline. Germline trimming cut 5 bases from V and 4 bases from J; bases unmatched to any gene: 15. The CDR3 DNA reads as TGTGCCAGCAGTGTCCCGGGGAGCGGGATGTCATCAGATACGCAGTATTTT. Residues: CASSVPGSGMSSDTQYF. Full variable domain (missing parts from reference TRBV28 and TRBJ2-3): DVKVTQSSRYLVKRTGEKVFLECVQDMDHENMFWYRQDPGLGLRLIYFSYDVKMKEKGDIPEGYSVSREKKERFSLILESASTNQTSMYLCASSVPGSGMSSDTQYFGPGTRLTVL.

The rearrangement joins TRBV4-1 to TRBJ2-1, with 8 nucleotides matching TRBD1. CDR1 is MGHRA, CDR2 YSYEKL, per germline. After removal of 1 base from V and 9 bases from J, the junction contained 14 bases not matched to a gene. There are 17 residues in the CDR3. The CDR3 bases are TGCGCCAGCAGCCAAGGTCCCCGAGGACAGGGATTCAGTGAGCAGTTCTTC. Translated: CASSQGPRGQGFSEQFF.

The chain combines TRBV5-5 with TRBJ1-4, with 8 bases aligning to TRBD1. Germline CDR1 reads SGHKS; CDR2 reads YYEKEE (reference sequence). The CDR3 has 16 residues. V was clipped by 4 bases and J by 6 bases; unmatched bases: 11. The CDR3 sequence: CASSVVPGTGHEKLFF. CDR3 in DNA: TGTGCCAGCAGCGTAGTCCCCGGGACAGGCCATGAAAAACTGTTTTTT. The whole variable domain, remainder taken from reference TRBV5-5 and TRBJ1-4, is DAGVTQSPTHLIKTRGQQVTLRCSPISGHKSVSWYQQVLGQGPQFIFQYYEKEERGRGNFPDRFSARQFPNYSSELNVNALLLGDSALYLCASSVVPGTGHEKLFFGSGTQLSVL.

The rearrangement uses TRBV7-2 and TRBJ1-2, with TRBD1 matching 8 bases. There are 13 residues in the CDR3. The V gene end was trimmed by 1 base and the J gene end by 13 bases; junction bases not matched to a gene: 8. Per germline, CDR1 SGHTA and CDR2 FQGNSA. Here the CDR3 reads CASSLGTGHVSTF. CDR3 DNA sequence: TGTGCCAGCAGCTTAGGGACAGGGCATGTCTCCACCTTC.

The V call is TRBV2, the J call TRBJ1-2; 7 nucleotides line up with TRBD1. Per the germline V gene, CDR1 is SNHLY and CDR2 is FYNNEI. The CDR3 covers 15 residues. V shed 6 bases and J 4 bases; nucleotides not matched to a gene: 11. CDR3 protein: CASSRGQPNFYGYTF. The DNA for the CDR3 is TGTGCCAGCAGCCGGGGACAGCCGAACTTCTATGGCTACACCTTC.

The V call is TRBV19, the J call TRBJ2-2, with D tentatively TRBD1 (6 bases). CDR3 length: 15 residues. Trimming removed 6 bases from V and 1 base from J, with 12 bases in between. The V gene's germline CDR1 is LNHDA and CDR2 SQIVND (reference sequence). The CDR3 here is CASRSQGRNTGELFF. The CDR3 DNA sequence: TGTGCCAGTAGAAGCCAGGGGCGGAACACCGGGGAGCTGTTTTTT.

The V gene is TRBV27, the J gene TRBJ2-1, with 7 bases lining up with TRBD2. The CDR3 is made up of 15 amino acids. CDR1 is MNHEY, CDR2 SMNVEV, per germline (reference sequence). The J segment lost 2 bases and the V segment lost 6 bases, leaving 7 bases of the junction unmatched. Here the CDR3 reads CASRDASGPYNEQFF. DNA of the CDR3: TGTGCCAGCAGGGACGCTAGCGGCCCCTACAATGAGCAGTTCTTC.

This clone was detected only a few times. CDR3 DNA sequence: TGTGCCAGCAGTGTGGCAGGGGGCAATCAGCCCCAGCATTTT. This translates into CASSVAGGNQPQHF. This chain uses TRBV25-1 with TRBJ1-5; perhaps TRBD1 as D (6 bases). CDR1 MGHDK and CDR2 SYGVNS come from the germline V gene. The CDR3 is made up of 14 amino acids. V was clipped by 4 bases and J by 2 bases, with 9 bases between them.

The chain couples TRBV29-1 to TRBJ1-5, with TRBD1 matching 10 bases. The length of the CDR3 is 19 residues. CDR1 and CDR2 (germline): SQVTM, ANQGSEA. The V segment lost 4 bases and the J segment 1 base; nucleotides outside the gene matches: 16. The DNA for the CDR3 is TGCAGCGTTGGGTCGGACAGGGGGTTGTGGGGGTTGAGCAATCAGCCCCAGCATTTT. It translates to CSVGSDRGLWGLSNQPQHF. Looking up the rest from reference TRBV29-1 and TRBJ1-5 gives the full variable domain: SAVISQKPSRDICQRGTSLTIQCQVDSQVTMMFWYRQQPGQSLTLIATANQGSEATYESGFVIDKFPISRPNLTFSTLTVSNMSPEDSSIYLCSVGSDRGLWGLSNQPQHFGDGTRLSIL.

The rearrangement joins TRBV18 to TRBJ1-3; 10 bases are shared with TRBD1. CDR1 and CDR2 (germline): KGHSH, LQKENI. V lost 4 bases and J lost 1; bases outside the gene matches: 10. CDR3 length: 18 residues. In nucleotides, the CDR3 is TGTGCCAGCTCACACCGGGACAGGGGCAAAGGGTCTGGAAACACCATATATTTT. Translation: CASSHRDRGKGSGNTIYF. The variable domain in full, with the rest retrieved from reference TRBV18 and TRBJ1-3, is NAGVMQNPRHLVRRRGQEARLRCSPMKGHSHVYWYRQLPEEGLKFMVYLQKENIIDESGMPKERFSAEFPKEGPSILRIQQVVRGDSAAYFCASSHRDRGKGSGNTIYFGEGSWLTVV.

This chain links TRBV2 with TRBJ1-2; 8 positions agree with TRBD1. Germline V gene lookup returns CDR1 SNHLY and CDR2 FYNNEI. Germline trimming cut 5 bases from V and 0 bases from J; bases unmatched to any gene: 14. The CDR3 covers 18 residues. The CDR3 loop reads CASSSFPGQEQANYGYTF. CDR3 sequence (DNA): TGTGCCAGCAGTTCCTTTCCGGGACAGGAGCAAGCTAACTATGGCTACACCTTC.